The clone carrying this T cell receptor (beta chain) occurred many times. Time point reported: newly diagnosed GD, antithyroid drugs for less than 3 months. RNA extracted from PBMCs served as the sequencing template. With EDTA tubes as the receptacles, around 10 milliliters of peripheral blood were drawn. This specimen belongs to a study of regulatory T cells in long-lasting Graves disease. In building TCR beta libraries, iRepertoire HTBI primers were used together with Arm-PCR of CDR3 regions. TCRdb reprocessed the multiplex PCR reads with MiXCR, giving one entry per CDR3 protein. The sample lists 440,000 or so distinct CDR3 sequences, around 14% occurring once. This CDR3 has 15 residues. V was clipped by 4 bases and J by 0 bases, with 10 bases between them. Germline CDR1 is MNHNS and CDR2 is SASEGT. This sample was also put to use in a study of T cells in Graves' hyperthyroidism and ophthalmopathy. This second report adds: Exclusion of a patient resulted from uncontrolled infection, other autoimmune disease, pregnancy or lactation.

The source is a woman in her 30s with Graves disease. The chain combines TRBV6-1 with TRBJ1-5; the D is unclear. The specimen was peripheral blood mononuclear cells (PBMCs), collected at new diagnosis, from a patient treated with antithyroid drugs. CDR3 DNA sequence: TGTGCCAGCAGTGCCACGGGATATAGCAATCAGCCCCAGCATTTT. This encodes CASSATGYSNQPQHF.